The entry below gives a single T cell receptor beta chain sequence along with its context. This record comes from a study of blood T cell repertoires in COVID-19. The wider study: The analysed material was cDNA or gDNA that came from T cells, B-cell-depleted T cells, or PBMCs.

Measured with immunoSEQ multiplex PCR; TCRdb has only the in-frame clones, and not every one. The sample has 200,000 to 250,000 clones; 85% to 90% are singletons. The CDR3 length is 15 residues. Per germline, CDR1 SGHAT and CDR2 FQNNGV. V was shortened by 5 bases and J by 2 bases, with 15 bases between the two germline ends. V gene TRBV11-2 combines with J gene TRBJ1-2; the D gene is possibly TRBD1 (6 bases). What was sequenced was PBMCs or T cells enriched from blood (not recorded which). This clonotype was sampled from a man aged 45-65 years who had been exposed to COVID-19. In DNA, the CDR3 is TGTGCCAGCAGCCAAAACAGGGCTATAAACTATGGCTACACCTTC. Translated, it gives CASSQNRAINYGYTF.